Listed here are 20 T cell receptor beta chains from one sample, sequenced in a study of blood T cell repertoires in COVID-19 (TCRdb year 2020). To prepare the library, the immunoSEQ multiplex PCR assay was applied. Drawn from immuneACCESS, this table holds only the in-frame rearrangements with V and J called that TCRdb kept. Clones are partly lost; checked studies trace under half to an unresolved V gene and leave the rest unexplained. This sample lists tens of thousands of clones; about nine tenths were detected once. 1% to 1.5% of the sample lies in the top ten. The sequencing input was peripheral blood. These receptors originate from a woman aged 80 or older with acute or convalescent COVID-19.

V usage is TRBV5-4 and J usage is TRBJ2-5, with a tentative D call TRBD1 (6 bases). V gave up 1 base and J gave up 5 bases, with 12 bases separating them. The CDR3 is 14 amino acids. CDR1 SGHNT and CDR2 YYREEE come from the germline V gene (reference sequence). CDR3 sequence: CASSLRQGTETQYF. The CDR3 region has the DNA TGTGCCAGCAGCTTGAGGCAGGGGACGGAGACCCAGTACTTC.

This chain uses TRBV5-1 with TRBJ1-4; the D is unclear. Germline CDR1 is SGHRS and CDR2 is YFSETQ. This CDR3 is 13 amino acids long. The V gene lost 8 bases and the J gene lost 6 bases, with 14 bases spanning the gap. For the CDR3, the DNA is TGCGCCAGTACCGATTTACGGGATGAAAAACTGTTTTTT. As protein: CASTDLRDEKLFF.

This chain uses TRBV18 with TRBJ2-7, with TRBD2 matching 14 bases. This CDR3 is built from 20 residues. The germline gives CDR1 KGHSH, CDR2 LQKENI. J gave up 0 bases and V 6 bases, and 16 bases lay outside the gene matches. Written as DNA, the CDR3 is TGTGCCAGCTCTTCTTCCTACCCTGGGACTAGCGGGAGATCCTCCTACGAGCAGTACTTC. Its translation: CASSSSYPGTSGRSSYEQYF.

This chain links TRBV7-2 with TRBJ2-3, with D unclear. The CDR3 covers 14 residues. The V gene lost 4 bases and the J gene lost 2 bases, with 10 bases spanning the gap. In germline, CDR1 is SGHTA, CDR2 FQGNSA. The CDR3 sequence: CASSSTLDTDTQYF. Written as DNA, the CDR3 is TGTGCCAGCAGCTCAACCTTAGACACAGATACGCAGTATTTT. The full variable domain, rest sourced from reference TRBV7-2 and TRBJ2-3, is GAGVSQSPSNKVTEKGKDVELRCDPISGHTALYWYRQSLGQGLEFLIYFQGNSAPDKSGLPSDRFSAERTGGSVSTLTIQRTQQEDSAVYLCASSSTLDTDTQYFGPGTRLTVL.

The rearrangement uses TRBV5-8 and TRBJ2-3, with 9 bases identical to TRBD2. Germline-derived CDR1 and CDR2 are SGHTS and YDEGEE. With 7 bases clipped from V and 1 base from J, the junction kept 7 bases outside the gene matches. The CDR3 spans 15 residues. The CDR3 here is CASLVGGRGTDTQYF. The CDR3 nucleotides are TGTGCCAGCCTGGTAGGCGGGAGGGGCACAGATACGCAGTATTTT. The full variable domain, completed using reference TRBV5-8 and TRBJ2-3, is EAGVTQSPTHLIKTRGQQATLRCSPISGHTSVYWYQQALGLGLQFLLWYDEGEERNRGNFPPRFSGRQFPNYSSELNVNALELEDSALYLCASLVGGRGTDTQYFGPGTRLTVL.

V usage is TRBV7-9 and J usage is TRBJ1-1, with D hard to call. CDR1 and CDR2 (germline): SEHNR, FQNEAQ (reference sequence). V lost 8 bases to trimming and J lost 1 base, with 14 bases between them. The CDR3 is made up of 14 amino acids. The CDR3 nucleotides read TGTGCCAGCTTAGAGGGAGTAGAGAACACTGAAGCTTTCTTT. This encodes CASLEGVENTEAFF.

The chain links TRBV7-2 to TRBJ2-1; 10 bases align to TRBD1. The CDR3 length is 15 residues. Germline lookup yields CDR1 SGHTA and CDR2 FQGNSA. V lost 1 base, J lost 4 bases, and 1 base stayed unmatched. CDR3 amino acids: CASSLEGQGYNEQFF. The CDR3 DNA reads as TGTGCCAGCAGCTTAGAGGGACAGGGGTACAATGAGCAGTTCTTC.

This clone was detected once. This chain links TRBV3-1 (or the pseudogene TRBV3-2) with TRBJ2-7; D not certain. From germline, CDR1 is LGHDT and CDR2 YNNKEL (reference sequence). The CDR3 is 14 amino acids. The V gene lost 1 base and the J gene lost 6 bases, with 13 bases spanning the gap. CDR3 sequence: CASSQGLPPGEQYF. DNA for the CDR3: TGTGCCAGCAGCCAAGGACTTCCTCCGGGCGAGCAGTACTTC.

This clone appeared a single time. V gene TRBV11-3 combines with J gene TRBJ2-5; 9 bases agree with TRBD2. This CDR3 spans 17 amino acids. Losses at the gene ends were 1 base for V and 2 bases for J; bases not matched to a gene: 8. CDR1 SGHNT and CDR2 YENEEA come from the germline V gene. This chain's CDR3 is CASSLGERSGGQETQYF. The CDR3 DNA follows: TGTGCCAGCAGCTTAGGGGAGCGCAGCGGGGGGCAAGAGACCCAGTACTTC. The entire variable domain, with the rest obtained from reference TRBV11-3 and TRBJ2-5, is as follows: EAGVVQSPRYKIIEKKQPVAFWCNPISGHNTLYWYLQNLGQGPELLIRYENEEAVDDSQLPKDRFSAERLKGVDSTLKIQPAELGDSAVYLCASSLGERSGGQETQYFGPGTRLLVL.

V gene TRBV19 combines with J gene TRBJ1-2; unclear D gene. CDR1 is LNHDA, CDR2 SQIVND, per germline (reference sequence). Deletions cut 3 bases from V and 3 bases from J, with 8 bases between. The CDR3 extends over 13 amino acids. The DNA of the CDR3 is TGTGCCAGTAGTATGTATTTAGACTATGGCTACACCTTC. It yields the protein CASSMYLDYGYTF.

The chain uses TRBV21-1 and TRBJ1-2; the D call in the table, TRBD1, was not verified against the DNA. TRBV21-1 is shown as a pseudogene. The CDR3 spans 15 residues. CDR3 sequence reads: CASSNPSGQHYGYTF. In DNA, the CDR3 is TGTGCCAGCAGCAATCCCTCGGGACAGCACTATGGCTACACCTTC.

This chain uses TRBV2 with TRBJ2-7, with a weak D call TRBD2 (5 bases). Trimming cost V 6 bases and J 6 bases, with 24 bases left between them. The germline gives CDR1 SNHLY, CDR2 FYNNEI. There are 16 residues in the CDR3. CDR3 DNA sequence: TGTGCCAGCAGATCTATAACCGGGATCCCTGTCTCCGAGCAGTACTTC. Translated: CASRSITGIPVSEQYF.

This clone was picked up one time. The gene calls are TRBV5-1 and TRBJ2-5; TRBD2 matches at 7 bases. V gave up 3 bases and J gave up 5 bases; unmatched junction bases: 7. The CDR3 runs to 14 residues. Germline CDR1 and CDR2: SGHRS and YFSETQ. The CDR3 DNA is TGCGCCAGCAGCTCTGCCATTAGCGGGGAGACCCAGTACTTC. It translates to CASSSAISGETQYF.

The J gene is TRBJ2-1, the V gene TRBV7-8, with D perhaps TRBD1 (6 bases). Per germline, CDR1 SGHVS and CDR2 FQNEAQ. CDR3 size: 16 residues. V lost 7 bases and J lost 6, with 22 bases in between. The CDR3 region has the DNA TGTGCCAGCACACTCCGGGGACAAGTCAGTCCCAATGAGCAGTTCTTC. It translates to CASTLRGQVSPNEQFF.

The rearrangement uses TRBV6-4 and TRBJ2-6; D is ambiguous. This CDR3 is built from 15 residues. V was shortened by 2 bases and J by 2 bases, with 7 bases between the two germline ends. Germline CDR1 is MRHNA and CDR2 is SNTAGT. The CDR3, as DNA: TGTGCCAGCAGTGACACCCTAACTGGGGCCAACGTCCTGACTTTC. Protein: CASSDTLTGANVLTF.

CDR3 coding DNA: TGTGCCAGCAGCACTACCCCAGGGGGCAAAAATTCACCCCTCCACTTT. Translation: CASSTTPGGKNSPLHF. The V call is TRBV5-8, the J call TRBJ1-6; 8 bases are shared with TRBD1. Unmatched junction bases numbered 10, after V lost 4 bases and J lost 7 bases. CDR1 and CDR2 (germline): SGHTS, YDEGEE. The CDR3 sequence is 16 residues long. The full variable domain, with the rest looked up from reference TRBV5-8 and TRBJ1-6, is EAGVTQSPTHLIKTRGQQATLRCSPISGHTSVYWYQQALGLGLQFLLWYDEGEERNRGNFPPRFSGRQFPNYSSELNVNALELEDSALYLCASSTTPGGKNSPLHFGNGTRLTVT.

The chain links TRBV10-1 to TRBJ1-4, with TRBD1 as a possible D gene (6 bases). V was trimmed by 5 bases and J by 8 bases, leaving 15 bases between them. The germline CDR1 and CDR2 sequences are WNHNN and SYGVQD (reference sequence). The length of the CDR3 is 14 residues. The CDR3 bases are TGCGCCAGCAGTCGTTCCGGGACAATCGAAAAACTGTTTTTT. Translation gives CASSRSGTIEKLFF.

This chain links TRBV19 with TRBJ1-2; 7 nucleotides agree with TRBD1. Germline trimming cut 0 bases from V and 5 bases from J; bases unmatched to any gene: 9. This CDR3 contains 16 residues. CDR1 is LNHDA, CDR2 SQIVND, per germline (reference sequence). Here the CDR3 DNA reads TGTGCCAGTAGTATAGACTTCGGCAGGGGACAGTATGGCTACACCTTC. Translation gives CASSIDFGRGQYGYTF.

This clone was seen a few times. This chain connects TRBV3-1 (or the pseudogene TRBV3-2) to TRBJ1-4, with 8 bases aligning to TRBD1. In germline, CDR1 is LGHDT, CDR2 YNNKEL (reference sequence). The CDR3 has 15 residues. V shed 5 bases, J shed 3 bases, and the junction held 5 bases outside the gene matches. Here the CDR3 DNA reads TGTGCCAGCAGCTTAGGACAGGGTTCTAATGAAAAACTGTTTTTT. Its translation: CASSLGQGSNEKLFF.

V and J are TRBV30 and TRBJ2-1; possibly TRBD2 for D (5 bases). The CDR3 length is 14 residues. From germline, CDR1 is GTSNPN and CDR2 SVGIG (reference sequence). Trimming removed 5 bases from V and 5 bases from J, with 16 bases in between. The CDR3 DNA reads TGTGCCTGGGCCGATACTAGGATAAACAATGAGCAGTTCTTC. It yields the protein CAWADTRINNEQFF.